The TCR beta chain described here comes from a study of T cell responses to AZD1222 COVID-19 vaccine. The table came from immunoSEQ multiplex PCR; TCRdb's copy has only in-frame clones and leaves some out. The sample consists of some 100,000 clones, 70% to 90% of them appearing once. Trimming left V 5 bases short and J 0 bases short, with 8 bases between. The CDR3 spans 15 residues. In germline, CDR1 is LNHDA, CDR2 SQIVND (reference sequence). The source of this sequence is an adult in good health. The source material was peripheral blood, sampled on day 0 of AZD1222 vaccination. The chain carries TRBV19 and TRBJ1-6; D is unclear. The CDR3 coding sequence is TGTGCCAGTAGTGGCATGAGCTCCTATAATTCACCCCTCCACTTT. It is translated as CASSGMSSYNSPLHF.